These 27 T cell receptor beta chains originate from one sample sequenced in a study of cytomegalovirus exposure and HLA in healthy donors. Researchers ran the PCR with 60 Vbeta and 13 Jbeta primers. Sequenced by immunoSEQ multiplex PCR; TCRdb stores in-frame clones only, minus some. Of some 150,000 clones in the sample, roughly 80% are singletons; the top ten hold 1.5%. Sequenced: PBMCs. All receptors come from a man aged 35 to 55 in good health and CMV-seronegative.

The genes are TRBV30 and TRBJ1-2; D may be TRBD1 (5 bases). The germline V gene has CDR1 GTSNPN and CDR2 SVGIG (reference sequence). The CDR3 spans 13 residues. V was trimmed by 4 bases and J by 1 base, leaving 10 bases between them. CDR3 region: CAWIRDFNYGYTF. DNA of the CDR3: TGTGCCTGGATCCGGGACTTTAACTATGGCTACACCTTC.

V is TRBV4-2 and J is TRBJ2-5, with 7 bases that match TRBD2. Losses at the gene ends were 0 bases for V and 5 bases for J; bases not matched to a gene: 15. The CDR3 totals 18 residues. Germline lookup yields CDR1 LGHNA and CDR2 YNFKEQ. CDR3 residues: CASSQDLASGKTEETQYF. DNA of the CDR3: TGTGCCAGCAGCCAAGATCTCGCTAGCGGAAAAACGGAGGAGACCCAGTACTTC.

The chain joins TRBV7-2 to TRBJ2-1; possibly TRBD2 for D (7 bases). Germline V gene sequence: CDR1 SGHTA, CDR2 FQGNSA. Trimming left V 5 bases short and J 8 bases short, with 13 bases between. This CDR3 spans 13 amino acids. In DNA, the CDR3 is TGTGCCAGCAGCCAACCGGGGGGCCATGAGCAGTTCTTC. Amino acids: CASSQPGGHEQFF.

In its sample, this clone was seen once. This rearrangement joins TRBV13 to TRBJ2-5; 7 bases are shared with TRBD2. The end of the DNA aligns better with TRBJ2-7, so the J call may be wrong. Germline V CDR1 and CDR2: PRHDT, FYEKMQ (reference sequence). CDR3 length: 16 amino acids. The CDR3 sequence is CASSLRAGVYDYEQYF. CDR3 DNA: TGTGCCAGCAGCTTACGTGCGGGAGTCTATGACTACGAGCAGTACTTC.

The chain employs TRBV6-1 and TRBJ2-1, with D possibly matching TRBD1 (6 bases). V was trimmed by 0 bases and J by 8 bases, leaving 14 bases between them. Germline CDR1 and CDR2: MNHNS and SASEGT. The CDR3 length is 15 residues. The CDR3 sequence is CASSEAGTILDEQFF. The DNA of the CDR3 is TGTGCCAGCAGTGAAGCCGGGACAATACTCGATGAGCAGTTCTTC.

This sequence joins TRBV11-2 and TRBJ2-3; 8 bases are shared with TRBD1. V lost 5 bases and J lost 1; bases outside the gene matches: 8. Germline V lookup: CDR1 SGHAT, CDR2 FQNNGV. CDR3 length: 16 residues. CDR3 bases: TGTGCCAGCAGCGCGGTCGACAGGGGTGGCACAGATACGCAGTATTTT. Translating gives CASSAVDRGGTDTQYF.

Written as DNA, the CDR3 is TGTGCCAGCAGCTCGACAGGTTCCTACGAGCAGTACTTC. The encoded protein is CASSSTGSYEQYF. The V gene is TRBV7-9, the J gene TRBJ2-7, with D perhaps matching TRBD1 (6 bases). Germline V CDR1 and CDR2: SEHNR, FQNEAQ (reference sequence). With 4 bases removed from V and 1 base from J, the gap between germline ends came to 8 bases. The CDR3 sequence is 13 residues long.

This CDR3 reads CASSFEQYF. The CDR3 DNA reads TGTGCCAGCAGCTTCGAGCAGTACTTC. The chain is built from TRBV28 and TRBJ2-7; D not resolved. The CDR3 is made up of 9 amino acids. Trimming removed 6 bases from V and 6 bases from J, with 3 bases in between. The germline CDR1 and CDR2 sequences are MDHEN and SYDVKM.

This clone has just a few counts. This chain connects TRBV7-2 to TRBJ2-3; D may be TRBD2 (6 bases). Trimming removed 5 bases from V and 4 bases from J, with 16 bases in between. Germline V gives CDR1 SGHTA, CDR2 FQGNSA. The CDR3 covers 15 residues. CDR3 loop: CASSLRDLGADTQYF. In DNA, the CDR3 is TGTGCCAGCAGCCTCCGGGACTTGGGCGCAGATACGCAGTATTTT.

The V call is TRBV7-9, the J call TRBJ2-1; TRBD2 is a possible D gene (6 bases). The CDR3 length is 14 residues. Trimming took 0 bases from V and 8 from J, leaving 11 bases between them. Germline lookup yields CDR1 SEHNR and CDR2 FQNEAQ (reference sequence). The DNA for the CDR3 is TGTGCCAGCAGCTTAGCTAGGGTAGCGGATGAGCAGTTCTTC. It is translated as CASSLARVADEQFF. The full variable domain, its missing parts supplied by reference TRBV7-9 and TRBJ2-1, is DTGVSQNPRHKITKRGQNVTFRCDPISEHNRLYWYRQTLGQGPEFLTYFQNEAQLEKSRLLSDRFSAERPKGSFSTLEIQRTEQGDSAMYLCASSLARVADEQFFGPGTRLTVL.

Here the CDR3 DNA reads TGCGCCAGCGAGAGGATGGAGACCGGGGAGCTGTTTTTT. This gives the protein CASERMETGELFF. This chain links TRBV5-1 with TRBJ2-2, with unresolved D. V was pared by 7 bases and J by 5 bases, with 12 bases between. Germline V gives CDR1 SGHRS, CDR2 YFSETQ. This CDR3 contains 13 residues.

V usage is TRBV6-1 and J usage is TRBJ2-3; D is unresolved. Germline V gene lookup returns CDR1 MNHNS and CDR2 SASEGT. Trimming pared 5 bases from V and 2 bases from J, leaving 8 bases between. This CDR3 is built from 13 residues. CDR3 sequence (DNA): TGTGCCAGCAGTACGAGTCCCACAGATACGCAGTATTTT. Translated, it gives CASSTSPTDTQYF.

This rearrangement joins TRBV19 to TRBJ2-7; the D gene is possibly TRBD2 (5 bases). With 5 bases removed from V and 2 bases from J, the gap between germline ends came to 10 bases. The CDR3 is 13 residues long. Germline V gene lookup returns CDR1 LNHDA and CDR2 SQIVND (reference sequence). The CDR3 DNA follows: TGTGCCAGTAGTTCCGGGGTAGCCTACGAGCAGTACTTC. Translation gives CASSSGVAYEQYF.

The chain has TRBV5-1 and TRBJ1-5; D perhaps matches TRBD1 (5 bases). This CDR3 is built from 15 residues. Germline loops: CDR1 SGHRS, CDR2 YFSETQ. V was clipped by 3 bases and J by 0 bases, with 10 bases between them. In DNA, the CDR3 is TGCGCCAGCAGCTGGGACGGGGGTAGCAATCAGCCCCAGCATTTT. It codes for CASSWDGGSNQPQHF.

This clone was observed a few times. The chain links TRBV7-9 to TRBJ2-7; TRBD2 matches at 8 bases. This CDR3 region has 14 residues. The germline V gene has CDR1 SEHNR and CDR2 FQNEAQ (reference sequence). V lost 1 base, J lost 9 bases, and 8 bases stayed unmatched. The CDR3 spells CASSLDGGRPVQYF. The CDR3 region has the DNA TGTGCCAGCAGCTTAGATGGCGGGAGGCCAGTGCAGTACTTC.

This rearrangement joins TRBV13 to TRBJ2-6, with 7 bases lining up with TRBD1. The CDR3 runs to 19 residues. Trimming at V came to 4 bases and at J to 0 bases, leaving 12 bases not matched to a gene. Germline-derived CDR1 and CDR2 are PRHDT and FYEKMQ (reference sequence). As DNA, the CDR3 is TGTGCCAGCAGCTCTAACAGGGGAGCGACAGACTCTGGGGCCAACGTCCTGACTTTC. Its translation: CASSSNRGATDSGANVLTF.

The chain couples TRBV7-2 to TRBJ1-5; 8 nucleotides line up with TRBD1. V shed 5 bases and J 4 bases; nucleotides not matched to a gene: 7. The CDR3 loop spans 15 amino acids. Germline CDR1 and CDR2: SGHTA and FQGNSA. The CDR3 protein is CASSLSRTGNQPQHF. CDR3 coding DNA: TGTGCCAGCAGCCTATCCAGGACAGGGAATCAGCCCCAGCATTTT.

The rearrangement links TRBV7-9 to TRBJ1-1; 11 positions match TRBD1. This CDR3 contains 15 residues. Trimming removed 6 bases from V and 6 bases from J; junction bases left unmatched: 9. CDR1 and CDR2 from the germline V gene are SEHNR and FQNEAQ (reference sequence). This CDR3 is CASRPTGTGGPEAFF. The CDR3 DNA reads TGTGCCAGCAGACCAACCGGGACAGGGGGACCTGAAGCTTTCTTT.

The rearrangement uses TRBV5-3 and TRBJ2-3; D is ambiguous. TRBV5-3 is sorted into the ORF group, with uncertain function. The CDR3 has 14 residues. The V and J ends lost 3 bases and 1 base respectively, with 9 bases between them. The CDR3 sequence: CARSWLLRTDTQYF. CDR3 DNA: TGTGCCAGAAGCTGGCTTTTGCGCACAGATACGCAGTATTTT.

The chain employs TRBV5-1 and TRBJ2-2; no clear D. The germline CDR1 and CDR2 sequences are SGHRS and YFSETQ. The V and J ends lost 4 bases and 8 bases respectively, with 9 bases between them. The CDR3 totals 12 residues. CDR3 region: CASSQLGGELFF. The CDR3 DNA is TGCGCCAGCAGCCAACTCGGGGGGGAGCTGTTTTTT.

The chain uses TRBV2 and TRBJ1-1; D uncertain. V was trimmed by 6 bases and J by 5 bases, leaving 16 bases between them. The CDR3 has 14 residues. Germline loops: CDR1 SNHLY, CDR2 FYNNEI. The CDR3 loop reads CASSYLTRETEAFF. CDR3 coding DNA: TGTGCCAGCAGCTATTTGACAAGGGAGACTGAAGCTTTCTTT.

This chain connects TRBV19 to TRBJ2-7; TRBD1 matches 8 bases. Germline V gene sequence: CDR1 LNHDA, CDR2 SQIVND (reference sequence). The CDR3 consists of 14 residues. V was pared by 5 bases and J by 4 bases, with 7 bases of the junction left unmatched. CDR3 sequence reads: CASSVSGGYYEQYF. The CDR3 DNA sequence: TGTGCCAGTAGTGTCTCAGGGGGCTATTACGAGCAGTACTTC.

The J gene is TRBJ2-1, the V gene TRBV27, with unresolved D. V dropped 3 bases and J dropped 4 bases, with 7 bases sitting between them. This CDR3 has 13 amino acids. CDR1 and CDR2 from the germline V gene are MNHEY and SMNVEV (reference sequence). DNA for the CDR3: TGTGCCAGCAGTTTCGGAGATTACAATGAGCAGTTCTTC. Its protein is CASSFGDYNEQFF.

The gene calls are TRBV11-1 and TRBJ2-1; D remains unclear. The ends were cut back, 5 bases at V and 7 bases at J, with 12 bases in the middle. This CDR3 spans 13 amino acids. Germline lookup yields CDR1 SGHAT and CDR2 FQDESV (reference sequence). The chain's CDR3 is CASSITPGNEQFF. CDR3 nucleotides: TGTGCCAGCAGCATAACCCCCGGGAATGAGCAGTTCTTC.

The V call is TRBV5-4, the J call TRBJ1-2; 9 bases agree with TRBD1. The junction had 8 bases not matched to a gene; V was cut back by 3 bases and J by 5 bases. Germline values: CDR1 SGHNT, CDR2 YYREEE (reference sequence). The CDR3 runs to 15 residues. The DNA of the CDR3 is TGTGCCAGCAGCTGGGGAACAGGGGGCGCGTATGGCTACACCTTC. This gives the protein CASSWGTGGAYGYTF.

The chain employs TRBV5-5 and TRBJ2-1; unclear D gene. The germline V gene encodes CDR1 SGHKS and CDR2 YYEKEE (reference sequence). The ends were cut back, 1 base at V and 3 bases at J, with 8 bases in the middle. The length of the CDR3 is 14 residues. The CDR3 sequence is CASSLLGSYNEQFF. Here the CDR3 DNA reads TGTGCCAGCAGCTTGCTAGGAAGCTACAATGAGCAGTTCTTC.

The genes are TRBV23-1 and TRBJ1-1; no clear D. TRBV23-1 is noted as an ORF with a role that remains uncertain. The V gene lost 7 bases and the J gene lost 5 bases, with 17 bases spanning the gap. CDR3 length equals 14 residues. The CDR3 bases are TGCGCCAGCATTGGTGGCCGAGGTCGGACTGAAGCTTTCTTT. The encoded protein is CASIGGRGRTEAFF.